A single sample is the source of the 20 T cell receptor beta chains below, sequenced in a study of blood T cell repertoires in COVID-19 (TCRdb year 2020). Library generation was performed with the immunoSEQ multiplex PCR assay. The source is immuneACCESS, and TCRdb retained only in-frame sequences with V and J called. Part of the clones is not carried over; for the studies checked, unresolved V genes explain less than half of this, and the remainder is unexplained. This sample gives 180,000 or so clones in total; just over 85% of them show up just once. Clones ranked in the top ten supply about 8.2% of the sample. Material for sequencing was peripheral blood. These TCRs come from a man in his 60s with acute or convalescent COVID-19.

The chain joins TRBV5-1 to TRBJ2-1; 8 bases match TRBD1. The CDR3 runs to 15 residues. Germline CDR1 reads SGHRS; CDR2 reads YFSETQ. The V gene end was trimmed by 0 bases and the J gene end by 8 bases; junction bases not matched to a gene: 7. CDR3 DNA sequence: TGCGCCAGCAGCTTGGGACAGGGGACGAGTCATGAGCAGTTCTTC. This sequence encodes CASSLGQGTSHEQFF. The complete variable domain, with remaining parts taken from reference TRBV5-1 and TRBJ2-1, reads KAGVTQTPRYLIKTRGQQVTLSCSPISGHRSVSWYQQTPGQGLQFLFEYFSETQRNKGNFPGRFSGRQFSNSRSEMNVSTLELGDSALYLCASSLGQGTSHEQFFGPGTRLTVL.

The chain couples TRBV30 to TRBJ2-7, with D perhaps TRBD2 (5 bases). The CDR3 is made up of 13 amino acids. V was pared by 0 bases and J by 4 bases, with 10 bases between. Looked up from germline, CDR1 is GTSNPN and CDR2 is SVGIG (reference sequence). In nucleotides, the CDR3 is TGTGCCTGGAGTGTGCGGGTTCGATACGAGCAGTACTTC. It is translated as CAWSVRVRYEQYF.

The count of this clone is one. This rearrangement joins TRBV9 to TRBJ1-2; possibly TRBD1 for D (5 bases). The V gene's germline CDR1 is SGDLS and CDR2 YYNGEE. Trimming took off 4 bases at V and 4 bases at J, with 14 bases between the two ends. The length of the CDR3 is 14 residues. The CDR3 here is CASSSRPGRYGYTF. In DNA, the CDR3 is TGTGCCAGCAGCTCGAGGCCAGGGCGCTATGGCTACACCTTC.

This sequence joins TRBV27 and TRBJ1-3; D may be TRBD1 (5 bases). The CDR3 is 17 residues long. Germline values: CDR1 MNHEY, CDR2 SMNVEV (reference sequence). Trimming took off 1 base at V and 0 bases at J, with 13 bases between the two ends. DNA for the CDR3: TGTGCCAGCAGTTTATTCGGGACTTCCAACTCTGGAAACACCATATATTTT. Its translation is CASSLFGTSNSGNTIYF.

The V gene is TRBV5-4, the J gene TRBJ1-1; tentative D call: TRBD1 (5 bases). Germline V gene data show CDR1 as SGHNT and CDR2 as YYREEE (reference sequence). V lost 3 bases, J lost 6 bases, and 21 bases lay in between. The CDR3 consists of 16 residues. The CDR3 DNA sequence: TGTGCCAGCAGCTCCCAGGGACTCACCACCAGGGCTGAAGCTTTCTTT. Translating it yields CASSSQGLTTRAEAFF.

The V and J genes are TRBV28 and TRBJ1-5; no clear D gene. Germline V CDR1 and CDR2: MDHEN, SYDVKM. V lost 5 bases, J lost 1 base, and 3 bases lay in between. This CDR3 has 12 residues. As DNA, the CDR3 is TGTGCCAGCAGTCAAAGCAATCAGCCCCAGCATTTT. Its protein product is CASSQSNQPQHF.

The V call is TRBV28, the J call TRBJ2-2; possibly TRBD1 for D (7 bases). This CDR3 has 15 residues. Trimming removed 3 bases from V and 4 bases from J, with 12 bases in between. From germline, CDR1 is MDHEN and CDR2 SYDVKM. The CDR3 nucleotides read TGTGCCAGCAGTTTTTACAGGGGAGGCACCGGGGAGCTGTTTTTT. Translated, it gives CASSFYRGGTGELFF.

The chain has TRBV7-6 and TRBJ1-3, with D perhaps matching TRBD1 (5 bases). Looked up from germline, CDR1 is SGHVS and CDR2 is FNYEAQ. The V gene lost 1 base and the J gene lost 3 bases, with 10 bases spanning the gap. The CDR3 has 15 amino acids. This chain's CDR3 is CASSLVGRVGNTIYF. CDR3 DNA: TGTGCCAGCAGCTTAGTTGGCAGGGTTGGAAACACCATATATTTT.

This chain links TRBV6-5 with TRBJ1-2, with 9 bases that match TRBD1. From germline, CDR1 is MNHEY and CDR2 SVGAGI. This CDR3 has 15 residues. Trimming removed 6 bases from V and 4 bases from J; junction bases left unmatched: 9. The CDR3 is CASRSGTGYGYGYTF. The CDR3 bases are TGTGCCAGCAGGTCCGGGACAGGGTATGGCTATGGCTACACCTTC.

The chain combines TRBV28 with TRBJ1-4; weak D call: TRBD1 (5 bases). The CDR3 covers 12 residues. Germline CDR1 reads MDHEN; CDR2 reads SYDVKM. With 2 bases removed from V and 8 bases from J, the gap between germline ends came to 6 bases. The CDR3 region is CASSLRGEKLFF. The CDR3 nucleotides are TGTGCCAGCAGTTTACGGGGGGAAAAACTGTTTTTT.

The CDR3 loop reads CASRGTGRTYNEQFF. The CDR3 coding sequence is TGTGCCAGTAGGGGGACAGGGAGAACCTACAATGAGCAGTTCTTC. This chain connects TRBV19 to TRBJ2-1; 9 positions match TRBD1. The J segment lost 2 bases and the V segment lost 6 bases, leaving 5 bases of the junction unmatched. CDR1 and CDR2 from the germline V gene are LNHDA and SQIVND (reference sequence). The CDR3 consists of 15 residues. Looking up the rest from reference TRBV19 and TRBJ2-1 gives the full variable domain: DGGITQSPKYLFRKEGQNVTLSCEQNLNHDAMYWYRQDPGQGLRLIYYSQIVNDFQKGDIAEGYSVSREKKESFPLTVTSAQKNPTAFYLCASRGTGRTYNEQFFGPGTRLTVL.

As DNA, the CDR3 is TGTGCCACCAGCCTAGCTAGTTACGAGCAGTACTTC. It yields the protein CATSLASYEQYF. The chain has TRBV15 and TRBJ2-7; D may be TRBD2 (5 bases). The CDR3 is made up of 12 amino acids. Per germline, CDR1 LNHNV and CDR2 YYDKDF (reference sequence). V lost 5 bases and J 4 bases, leaving 9 bases between the germline ends. The full variable domain, its missing parts supplied by reference TRBV15 and TRBJ2-7, is DAMVIQNPRYQVTQFGKPVTLSCSQTLNHNVMYWYQQKSSQAPKLLFHYYDKDFNNEADTPDNFQSRRPNTSFCFLDIRSPGLGDTAMYLCATSLASYEQYFGPGTRLTVT.

J is TRBJ2-1 and V is TRBV10-3; perhaps TRBD1 as D (6 bases). The length of the CDR3 is 15 residues. Between the trimmed V and J ends, which lost 2 bases and 2 bases, there was a span of 10 bases. Germline assignment: CDR1 ENHRY and CDR2 SYGVKD. CDR3 amino acids: CAISEPTGAYNEQFF. CDR3 sequence (DNA): TGTGCCATCAGTGAGCCGACAGGCGCCTACAATGAGCAGTTCTTC.

The V call is TRBV7-9, the J call TRBJ2-3, with a tentative D call TRBD2 (5 bases). V was trimmed by 3 bases and J by 5 bases, leaving 21 bases between them. The length of the CDR3 is 17 residues. Germline V gene sequence: CDR1 SEHNR, CDR2 FQNEAQ (reference sequence). CDR3: CASSFRGGPLLQDTQYF. The CDR3 bases are TGTGCCAGCAGCTTTCGGGGTGGGCCCTTATTGCAAGATACGCAGTATTTT.

The chain joins TRBV2 to TRBJ2-2; the match to TRBD2 covers 10 bases. Per germline, CDR1 SNHLY and CDR2 FYNNEI. V shed 6 bases, J shed 6 bases, and the junction held 10 bases outside the gene matches. The CDR3 runs to 16 residues. In DNA form, the CDR3 reads TGTGCCAGCAGCCTCCTTAGCGGGGGGAGCTCCGGGGAGCTGTTTTTT. Protein product: CASSLLSGGSSGELFF. Combining the CDR3 with reference TRBV2 and TRBJ2-2 gives the whole variable domain EPEVTQTPSHQVTQMGQEVILRCVPISNHLYFYWYRQILGQKVEFLVSFYNNEISEKSEIFDDQFSVERPDGSNFTLKIRSTKLEDSAMYFCASSLLSGGSSGELFFGEGSRLTVL.

The rearrangement joins TRBV28 to TRBJ1-6; D is ambiguous. Trimming stripped 4 bases from V and 0 bases from J, with 10 bases between. This CDR3 has 16 amino acids. The V gene's germline CDR1 is MDHEN and CDR2 SYDVKM. The CDR3 sequence: CASSSLMSSYNSPLHF. In DNA, the CDR3 is TGTGCCAGCAGTTCCCTCATGAGCTCCTATAATTCACCCCTCCACTTT.

The rearrangement uses TRBV28 and TRBJ2-1; 10 bases fit TRBD1. CDR1 and CDR2 from the germline V gene are MDHEN and SYDVKM. This CDR3 contains 16 residues. The J segment lost 6 bases and the V segment lost 3 bases, leaving 8 bases of the junction unmatched. CDR3 in amino acids: CASSLMGQGNFNEQFF. DNA for the CDR3: TGTGCCAGCAGTTTGATGGGACAGGGGAATTTCAATGAGCAGTTCTTC.

The gene calls are TRBV11-2 and TRBJ1-1; TRBD1 agrees at 8 bases. The CDR3 has 14 amino acids. The V gene end was trimmed by 3 bases and the J gene end by 3 bases; junction bases not matched to a gene: 3. Looked up from germline, CDR1 is SGHAT and CDR2 is FQNNGV. The CDR3 sequence is CASSLDRADTEAFF. The CDR3 nucleotides are TGTGCCAGCAGCTTGGACAGGGCGGACACTGAAGCTTTCTTT.

J is TRBJ2-5 and V is TRBV7-9; D is possibly TRBD2 (6 bases). Germline lookup yields CDR1 SEHNR and CDR2 FQNEAQ (reference sequence). V was shortened by 2 bases and J by 4 bases, with 11 bases between the two germline ends. This CDR3 is 14 amino acids long. The chain's CDR3 is CASSLNAGIETQYF. The CDR3 DNA is TGTGCCAGCAGCTTAAACGCGGGGATAGAGACCCAGTACTTC. Variable domain in full (rest from reference TRBV7-9 and TRBJ2-5): DTGVSQNPRHKITKRGQNVTFRCDPISEHNRLYWYRQTLGQGPEFLTYFQNEAQLEKSRLLSDRFSAERPKGSFSTLEIQRTEQGDSAMYLCASSLNAGIETQYFGPGTRLLVL.

CDR3 region: CAISESGQGSYEQYF. CDR3 sequence (DNA): TGTGCCATCAGTGAGTCGGGACAGGGTTCGTACGAGCAGTACTTC. The chain couples TRBV10-3 to TRBJ2-7, with 9 bases aligning to TRBD1. Germline CDR1 is ENHRY and CDR2 is SYGVKD. Losses at the gene ends were 0 bases for V and 4 bases for J; bases not matched to a gene: 4. CDR3 length equals 15 residues.